The T cell receptor (beta chain) described here comes from a study of T-cell reconstitution after alpha-beta-depleted transplantation in children. Unique molecular identifiers were used in preparing the TCRbeta library. TCRdb passed the PCR reads through MiXCR, listing each CDR3 protein once. The sample comprises roughly 310,000 distinct CDR3 sequences, around 20% of which are singletons, and 11% rests with the top ten. CDR3 size: 15 residues. V gave up 7 bases and J gave up 0 bases, with 13 bases separating them. The clonotype was recovered from a male patient under 18 who had a stem cell transplant for acute lymphoblastic leukemia, so the T cells may come from the graft donor. V gene TRBV12-3 or TRBV12-4 combines with J gene TRBJ2-1; TRBD2 is a possible D gene (5 bases). Here the sequenced sample was PBMCs, mostly from graft donor cells, taken 180 days after TCRalphabeta/CD19-depleted stem cell transplant. This CDR3 is CASTNSEYSYNEQFF. The DNA for the CDR3 is TGTGCCAGCACTAATAGCGAGTACTCCTACAATGAGCAGTTCTTC.